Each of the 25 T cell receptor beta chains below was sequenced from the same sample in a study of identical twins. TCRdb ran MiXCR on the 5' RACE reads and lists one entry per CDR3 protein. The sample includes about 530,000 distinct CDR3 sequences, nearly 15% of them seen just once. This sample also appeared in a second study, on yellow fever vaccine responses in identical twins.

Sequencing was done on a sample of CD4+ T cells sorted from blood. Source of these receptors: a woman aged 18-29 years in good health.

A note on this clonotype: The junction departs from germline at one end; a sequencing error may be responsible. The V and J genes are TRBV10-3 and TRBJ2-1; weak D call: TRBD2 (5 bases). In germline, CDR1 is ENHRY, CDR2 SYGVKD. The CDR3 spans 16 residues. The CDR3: CTISESIQRRGNEQFF. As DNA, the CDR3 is TGTACCATCAGTGAGTCCATCCAGCGGCGCGGCAATGAGCAGTTCTTC.

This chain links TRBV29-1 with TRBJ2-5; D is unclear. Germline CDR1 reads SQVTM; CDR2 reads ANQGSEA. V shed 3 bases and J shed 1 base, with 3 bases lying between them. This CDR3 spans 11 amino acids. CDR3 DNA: TGCAGCGTTGAGGGCCAAGAGACCCAGTACTTC. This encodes CSVEGQETQYF.

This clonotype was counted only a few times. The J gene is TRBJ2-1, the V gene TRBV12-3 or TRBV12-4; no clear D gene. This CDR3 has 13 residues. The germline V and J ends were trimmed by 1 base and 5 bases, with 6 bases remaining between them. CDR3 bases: TGTGCCAGCAGTTTAGGGATTCACAATGAGCAGTTCTTC. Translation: CASSLGIHNEQFF.

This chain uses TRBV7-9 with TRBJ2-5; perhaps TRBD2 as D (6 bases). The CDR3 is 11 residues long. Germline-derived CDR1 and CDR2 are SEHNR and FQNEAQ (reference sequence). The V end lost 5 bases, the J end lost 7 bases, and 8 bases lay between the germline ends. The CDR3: CASSPGGTQYF. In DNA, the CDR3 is TGTGCCAGCAGCCCCGGGGGGACCCAGTACTTC.

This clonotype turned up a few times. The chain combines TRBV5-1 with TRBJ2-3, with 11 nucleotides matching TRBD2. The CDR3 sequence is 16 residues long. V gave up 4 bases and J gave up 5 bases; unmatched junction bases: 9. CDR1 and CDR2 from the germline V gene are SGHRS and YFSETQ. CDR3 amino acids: CASSLVAGGPGDTQYF. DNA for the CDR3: TGCGCCAGCAGCCTGGTAGCGGGGGGGCCGGGAGATACGCAGTATTTT. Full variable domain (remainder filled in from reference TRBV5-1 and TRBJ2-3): KAGVTQTPRYLIKTRGQQVTLSCSPISGHRSVSWYQQTPGQGLQFLFEYFSETQRNKGNFPGRFSGRQFSNSRSEMNVSTLELGDSALYLCASSLVAGGPGDTQYFGPGTRLTVL.

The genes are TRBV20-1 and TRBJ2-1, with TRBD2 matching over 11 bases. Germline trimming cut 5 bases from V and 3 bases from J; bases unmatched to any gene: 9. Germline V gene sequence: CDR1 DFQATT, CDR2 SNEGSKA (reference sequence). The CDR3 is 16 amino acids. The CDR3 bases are TGCAGTGCTCGGGCGCTGACTAGCGGGGACTACAATGAGCAGTTCTTC. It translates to CSARALTSGDYNEQFF.

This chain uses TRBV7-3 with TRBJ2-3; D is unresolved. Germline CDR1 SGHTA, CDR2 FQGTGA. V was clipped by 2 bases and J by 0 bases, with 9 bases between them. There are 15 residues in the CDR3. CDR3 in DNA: TGTGCCAGCAGCTTATCAGCGTCTAGCACAGATACGCAGTATTTT. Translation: CASSLSASSTDTQYF.

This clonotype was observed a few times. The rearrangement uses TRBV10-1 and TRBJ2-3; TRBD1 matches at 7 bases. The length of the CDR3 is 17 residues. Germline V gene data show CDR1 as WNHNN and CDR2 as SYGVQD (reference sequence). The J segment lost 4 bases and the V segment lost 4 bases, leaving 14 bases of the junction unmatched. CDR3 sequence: CASSGTPLPRGSDTQYF. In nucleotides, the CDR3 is TGCGCCAGCAGTGGGACCCCCTTGCCCAGGGGGTCAGATACGCAGTATTTT.

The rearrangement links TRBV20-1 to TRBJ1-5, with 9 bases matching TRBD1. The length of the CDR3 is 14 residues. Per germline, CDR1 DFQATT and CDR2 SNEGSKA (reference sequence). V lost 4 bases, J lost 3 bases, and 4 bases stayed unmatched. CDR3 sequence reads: CSATGQGNNQPQHF. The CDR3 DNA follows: TGCAGTGCTACGGGACAGGGTAACAATCAGCCCCAGCATTTT.

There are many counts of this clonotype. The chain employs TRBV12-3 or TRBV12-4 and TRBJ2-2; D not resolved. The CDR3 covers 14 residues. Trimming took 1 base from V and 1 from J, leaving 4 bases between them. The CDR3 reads CASSLGWNTGELFF. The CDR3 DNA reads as TGTGCCAGCAGTTTAGGGTGGAACACCGGGGAGCTGTTTTTT.

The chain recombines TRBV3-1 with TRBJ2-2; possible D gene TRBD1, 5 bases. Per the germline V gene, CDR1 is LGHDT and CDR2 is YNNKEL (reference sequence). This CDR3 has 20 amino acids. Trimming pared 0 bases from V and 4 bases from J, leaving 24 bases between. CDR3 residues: CASSQESIRVHTTRTGELFF. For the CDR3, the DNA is TGTGCCAGCAGCCAAGAATCCATCAGGGTCCATACAACGCGCACCGGGGAGCTGTTTTTT.

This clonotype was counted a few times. The CDR3 spells CASSQGSGRAHTGELFF. The DNA of the CDR3 is TGCGCCAGCAGCCAAGGTAGCGGGAGGGCCCACACCGGGGAGCTGTTTTTT. The V and J genes are TRBV4-1 and TRBJ2-2; 11 positions match TRBD2. The CDR3 contains 17 residues. V shed 1 base and J 3 bases; nucleotides not matched to a gene: 4. In germline, CDR1 is MGHRA, CDR2 YSYEKL.

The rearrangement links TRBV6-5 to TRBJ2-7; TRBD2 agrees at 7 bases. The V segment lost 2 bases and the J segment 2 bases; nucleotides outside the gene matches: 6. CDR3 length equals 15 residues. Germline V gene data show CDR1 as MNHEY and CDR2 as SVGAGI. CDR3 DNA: TGTGCCAGCAGTTACGGTGGGGGGGGAACCTACGAGCAGTACGTC. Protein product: CASSYGGGGTYEQYV.

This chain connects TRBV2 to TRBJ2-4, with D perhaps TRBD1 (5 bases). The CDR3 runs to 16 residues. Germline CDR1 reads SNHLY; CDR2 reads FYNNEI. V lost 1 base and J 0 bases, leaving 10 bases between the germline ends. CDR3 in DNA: TGTGCCAGCAGTGAAGGGGGCGGCCTAGCCAAAAACATTCAGTACTTC. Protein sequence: CASSEGGGLAKNIQYF.

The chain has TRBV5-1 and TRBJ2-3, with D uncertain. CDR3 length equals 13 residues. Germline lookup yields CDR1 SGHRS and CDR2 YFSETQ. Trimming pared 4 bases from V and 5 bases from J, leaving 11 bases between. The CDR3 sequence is CASSRPPEDTQYF. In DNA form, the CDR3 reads TGCGCCAGCAGCCGCCCCCCGGAAGATACGCAGTATTTT.

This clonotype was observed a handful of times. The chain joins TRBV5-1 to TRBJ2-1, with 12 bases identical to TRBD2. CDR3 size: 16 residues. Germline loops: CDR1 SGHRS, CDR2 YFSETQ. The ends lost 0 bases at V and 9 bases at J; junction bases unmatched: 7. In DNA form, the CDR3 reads TGCGCCAGCAGCTTGGTTATAACTAGCGGGAGGAGTGAGCAGTTCTTC. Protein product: CASSLVITSGRSEQFF.

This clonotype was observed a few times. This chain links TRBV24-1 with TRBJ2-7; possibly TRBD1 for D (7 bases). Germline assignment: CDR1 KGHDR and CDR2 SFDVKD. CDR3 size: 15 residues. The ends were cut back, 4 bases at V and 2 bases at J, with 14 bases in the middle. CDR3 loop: CATSDNRGGPYEQYF. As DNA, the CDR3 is TGTGCCACCAGTGACAACAGGGGAGGCCCCTACGAGCAGTACTTC.

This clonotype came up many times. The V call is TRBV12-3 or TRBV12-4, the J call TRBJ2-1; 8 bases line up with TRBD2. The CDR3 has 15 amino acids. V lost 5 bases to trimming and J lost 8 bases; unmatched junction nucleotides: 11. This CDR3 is CASSREGAGTYEQFF. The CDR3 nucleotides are TGTGCCAGCAGTCGGGAGGGAGCGGGAACTTATGAGCAGTTCTTC.

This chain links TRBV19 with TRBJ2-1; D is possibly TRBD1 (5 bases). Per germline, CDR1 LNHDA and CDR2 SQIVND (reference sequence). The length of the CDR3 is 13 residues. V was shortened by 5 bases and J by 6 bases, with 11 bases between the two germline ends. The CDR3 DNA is TGTGCCAGTAGTTGGGGTAGGGGCAATGAGCAGTTCTTC. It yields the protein CASSWGRGNEQFF. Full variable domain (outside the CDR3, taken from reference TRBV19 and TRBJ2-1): DGGITQSPKYLFRKEGQNVTLSCEQNLNHDAMYWYRQDPGQGLRLIYYSQIVNDFQKGDIAEGYSVSREKKESFPLTVTSAQKNPTAFYLCASSWGRGNEQFFGPGTRLTVL.

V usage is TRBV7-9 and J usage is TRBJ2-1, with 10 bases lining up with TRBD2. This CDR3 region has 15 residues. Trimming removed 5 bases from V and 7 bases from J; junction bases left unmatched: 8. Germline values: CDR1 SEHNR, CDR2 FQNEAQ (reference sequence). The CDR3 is CASSPLAGGANEQFF. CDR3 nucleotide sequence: TGTGCCAGCAGCCCCTTAGCGGGGGGAGCGAATGAGCAGTTCTTC.

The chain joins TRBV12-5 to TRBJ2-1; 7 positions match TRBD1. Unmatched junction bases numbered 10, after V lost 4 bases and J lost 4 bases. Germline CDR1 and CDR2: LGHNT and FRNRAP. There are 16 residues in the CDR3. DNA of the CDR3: TGTGCTAGTGGTTCGCCTCCGGGACAGAGTTACAATGAGCAGTTCTTC. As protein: CASGSPPGQSYNEQFF.

The CDR3 DNA reads TGTGCCAGCAGGTGGGGACAGGGCACTGAAGCTTTCTTT. Residues: CASRWGQGTEAFF. J is TRBJ1-1 and V is TRBV14, with TRBD1 matching 9 bases. The V gene end was trimmed by 6 bases and the J gene end by 4 bases; junction bases not matched to a gene: 3. CDR1 SGHDN and CDR2 FVKESK come from the germline V gene. The CDR3 is 13 amino acids.

This CDR3 is CASSRLAGSYEQYV. The CDR3 DNA reads TGTGCCAGCAGCCGACTAGCGGGGTCCTACGAGCAGTACGTC. The chain employs TRBV11-2 and TRBJ2-7; 11 positions match TRBD2. The CDR3 is made up of 14 amino acids. With 5 bases clipped from V and 1 base from J, the junction kept 1 base outside the gene matches. Germline-derived CDR1 and CDR2 are SGHAT and FQNNGV.

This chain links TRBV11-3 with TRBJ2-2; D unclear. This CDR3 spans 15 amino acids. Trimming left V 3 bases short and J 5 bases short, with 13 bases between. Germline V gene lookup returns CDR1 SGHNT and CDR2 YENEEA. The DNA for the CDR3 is TGTGCCAGCAGCTTCGGTCTGTCTGGGACCGGGGAGCTGTTTTTT. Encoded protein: CASSFGLSGTGELFF.

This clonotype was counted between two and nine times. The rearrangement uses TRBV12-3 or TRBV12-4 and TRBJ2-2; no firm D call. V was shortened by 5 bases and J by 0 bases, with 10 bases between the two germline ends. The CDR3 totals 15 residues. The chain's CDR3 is CASSPRAANTGELFF. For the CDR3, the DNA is TGTGCCAGCAGTCCACGGGCGGCGAACACCGGGGAGCTGTTTTTT.